Listed below are T cell receptor beta chains from one sample, sequenced in a study of neoadjuvant nivolumab and ipilimumab in lung cancer. Sequenced by immunoSEQ multiplex PCR; TCRdb stores in-frame clones only, minus some. The sample consists of tens of thousands of clones, around 80% of them appearing once. The sequencing here drew on peripheral blood, taken before neoadjuvant nivolumab, alone or with ipilimumab. The source is an adult with non-small cell lung cancer. The CDR3 runs from the conserved cysteine through the conserved F or W. The D gene is left open where the match is weak. Clone size is not always given. Where it is, it says once, few, many or a class for expanded clones.

V	D	size	J	CDR3	DNA
TRBV18	-	-	TRBJ2-2	CASSPGVPRRGTGELFF	TGTGCCAGCTCCCCCGGGGTACCGCGGCGGGGAACCGGGGAGCTGTTTTTT
TRBV10-3	-	-	TRBJ1-6	CATSGGVSSYNSPLHF	TGTGCCACAAGTGGAGGGGTGAGCTCCTATAATTCACCCCTCCACTTT
TRBV2	TRBD1	-	TRBJ2-2	CASISDRGTGELFF	TGTGCCAGCATTTCGGACAGGGGTACCGGGGAGCTGTTTTTT
TRBV5-1	TRBD1	-	TRBJ2-2	CASSLQQGAGELFF	TGCGCCAGCAGCTTACAACAGGGGGCCGGGGAGCTGTTTTTT
TRBV19	TRBD2	-	TRBJ2-7	CASSLTSGGWVPYEQYF	TGTGCCAGTAGTCTCACTAGCGGGGGTTGGGTTCCCTACGAGCAGTACTTC
TRBV5-1	-	-	TRBJ1-2	CASSLERPGSGGYTF	TGCGCCAGCAGCTTGGAACGGCCTGGGAGTGGGGGCTACACCTTC
TRBV6-5	-	-	TRBJ1-1	CASSSEGQKNTEAFF	TGTGCCAGCAGCTCGGAAGGACAAAAGAACACTGAAGCTTTCTTT
TRBV7-9	-	-	TRBJ1-6	CASSLGAKNSPLHF	TGTGCCAGCAGCTTGGGAGCTAAGAATTCACCCCTCCACTTT
TRBV13	-	-	TRBJ1-1	CASSFKGADTEAFF	TGTGCCAGCAGCTTCAAGGGCGCGGACACTGAAGCTTTCTTT
TRBV2	-	-	TRBJ1-4	CASSKGRGNEKLFF	TGTGCCAGCAGTAAGGGGAGGGGGAATGAAAAACTGTTTTTT
TRBV6-5	-	-	TRBJ2-1	CASTGRSSYNEQFF	TGTGCCAGCACGGGACGGAGCTCCTACAATGAGCAGTTCTTC
TRBV9	TRBD1	-	TRBJ1-6	CASSTRTGGNNSPLHF	TGTGCCAGCAGCACCCGGACAGGGGGCAATAATTCACCCCTCCACTTT
TRBV7-2	TRBD1	few	TRBJ1-1	CASSPTGTGFEAFF	TGTGCCAGCAGCCCTACCGGGACAGGGTTTGAAGCTTTCTTT
TRBV7-2	-	-	TRBJ2-7	CASSSFEEQYF	TGTGCCAGCAGTTCTTTTGAAGAGCAGTACTTC
TRBV10-3	-	few	TRBJ2-2	CAINGGAGELFF	TGTGCCATCAACGGGGGAGCCGGGGAGCTGTTTTTT
TRBV18	TRBD1	-	TRBJ1-6	CASSPMRQGNSPLHF	TGTGCCAGCTCACCAATGAGACAGGGAAATTCACCCCTCCACTTT
TRBV15	-	-	TRBJ2-7	CATRRDTWVEQYF	TGTGCCACCAGGAGGGACACCTGGGTCGAGCAGTACTTC
TRBV19	TRBD2	-	TRBJ2-3	CASSTSSGGFSADTQYF	TGTGCCAGTAGTACTTCTAGCGGGGGGTTTTCAGCAGATACGCAGTATTTT
TRBV10-3	-	-	TRBJ2-7	CAISESEERQHSYEQYF	TGTGCCATCAGTGAGTCGGAAGAAAGGCAACACTCCTACGAGCAGTACTTC
TRBV7-2	-	-	TRBJ2-5	CASSLNEETQYF	TGTGCCAGCAGCTTAAATGAAGAGACCCAGTACTTC
TRBV6-5	-	few	TRBJ2-1	CASSKQEPYNEQFF	TGTGCCAGCAGTAAACAGGAACCCTACAATGAGCAGTTCTTC
TRBV7-2	-	-	TRBJ1-5	CASTASNQPQHF	TGTGCCAGCACCGCTAGCAATCAGCCCCAGCATTTT
TRBV7-3	-	-	TRBJ1-1	CASSWTLNTEAFF	TGTGCCAGCAGCTGGACCTTGAACACTGAAGCTTTCTTT
TRBV11-2	TRBD1	-	TRBJ1-4	CASSTRGIFSSRDEKLFF	TGTGCCAGCAGCACCAGGGGGATCTTCTCCTCAAGGGATGAAAAACTGTTTTTT
TRBV14	-	-	TRBJ2-2	CASSQDMGSGELFF	TGTGCCAGCAGCCAAGATATGGGATCCGGGGAGCTGTTTTTT
TRBV10-3	TRBD1	few	TRBJ2-2	CAIQQGVGTGELFF	TGTGCCATTCAACAGGGGGTAGGGACCGGGGAGCTGTTTTTT
TRBV7-8	TRBD1	-	TRBJ1-6	CASSLAGRGRDNSPLHF	TGTGCCAGCAGCTTAGCCGGCAGGGGGAGGGATAATTCACCCCTCCACTTT
TRBV7-9	-	few	TRBJ1-2	CASSWGSGPYGYTF	TGTGCCAGCAGCTGGGGGTCCGGACCCTATGGCTACACCTTC
TRBV9	TRBD2	-	TRBJ2-1	CASSVISGGVYNEQFF	TGTGCCAGCAGCGTAATTAGCGGGGGAGTTTACAATGAGCAGTTCTTC
TRBV6-5	TRBD1	-	TRBJ1-6	CASSQGADNSPLHF	TGTGCCAGCAGCCAGGGGGCAGATAATTCACCCCTCCACTTT
TRBV28	-	once	TRBJ2-5	CASRQPAGRREETQYF	TGTGCCAGCAGACAACCGGCGGGGCGGAGGGAAGAGACCCAGTACTTC
TRBV5-1	TRBD1	-	TRBJ2-1	CASSLDRDEQFF	TGCGCCAGCAGCCTCGACAGGGATGAGCAGTTCTTC
TRBV6-4	-	-	TRBJ2-2	CASSLTGTGGELFF	TGTGCCAGCAGTCTTACAGGGACGGGCGGGGAGCTGTTTTTT
TRBV5-5	TRBD2	-	TRBJ2-7	CASSAPLAGGGNEQYF	TGTGCCAGCAGCGCGCCCTTAGCGGGGGGTGGTAACGAGCAGTACTTC
TRBV2	TRBD2	-	TRBJ2-1	CASTDSGGAYNEQFF	TGTGCCAGCACCGATAGCGGGGGGGCCTACAATGAGCAGTTCTTC